This T cell receptor beta chain originates from a study of T cells after yellow fever vaccination. Broader study findings: Reappearance after the booster was observed for most primary-vaccination clones (roughly 97% CD4, over 75% CD8). The secondary response was weaker, and its peak arrived faster, on day 5 versus 15.

Making TCR cDNA involved 5'RACE template switching, which added UMIs and a universal primer site. MiXCR was run by TCRdb on the 5' RACE reads, yielding one entry per CDR3 protein. The data show about 550,000 distinct CDR3 sequences, approximately 21% seen once. Notes on this clonotype: Its specificity is unknown.

Germline CDR1 reads MDHEN; CDR2 reads SYDVKM. The length of the CDR3 is 16 residues. V was trimmed by 1 base and J by 1 base, leaving 10 bases between them. This chain connects TRBV28 to TRBJ2-2; possible D gene TRBD2, 5 bases. The sequence derives from a man younger than 40 who received the YFV17D yellow fever vaccine. Sequencing used PBMCs, obtained 15 days after the yellow fever booster vaccination. This CDR3 is CASSLFDGGNTGELFF. DNA of the CDR3: TGTGCCAGCAGTTTATTCGACGGAGGGAACACCGGGGAGCTGTTTTTT.